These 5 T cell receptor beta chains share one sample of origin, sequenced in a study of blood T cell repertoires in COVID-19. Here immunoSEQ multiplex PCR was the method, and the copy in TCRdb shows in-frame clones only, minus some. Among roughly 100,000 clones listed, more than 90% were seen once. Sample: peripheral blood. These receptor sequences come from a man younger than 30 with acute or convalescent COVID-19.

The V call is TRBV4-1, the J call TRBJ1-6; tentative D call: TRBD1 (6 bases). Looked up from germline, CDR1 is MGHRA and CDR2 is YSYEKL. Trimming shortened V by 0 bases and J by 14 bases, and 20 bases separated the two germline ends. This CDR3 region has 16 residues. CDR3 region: CASSQDTRAGVSSLHF. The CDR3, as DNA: TGCGCCAGCAGCCAAGATACCCGGGCAGGGGTCTCATCCCTCCACTTT.

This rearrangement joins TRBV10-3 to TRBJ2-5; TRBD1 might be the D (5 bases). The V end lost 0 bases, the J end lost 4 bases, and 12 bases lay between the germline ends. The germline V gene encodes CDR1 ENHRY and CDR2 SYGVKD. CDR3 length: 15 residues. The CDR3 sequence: CAISESERQPETQYF. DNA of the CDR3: TGTGCCATCAGTGAGTCGGAGAGACAGCCAGAGACCCAGTACTTC.

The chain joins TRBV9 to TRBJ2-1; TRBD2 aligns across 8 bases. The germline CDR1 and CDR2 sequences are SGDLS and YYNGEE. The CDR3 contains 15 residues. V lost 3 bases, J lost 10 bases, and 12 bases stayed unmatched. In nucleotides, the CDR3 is TGTGCCAGCAGCGCTGGGAGTGGACTAGCTCGGGAGCAGTTCTTC. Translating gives CASSAGSGLAREQFF.

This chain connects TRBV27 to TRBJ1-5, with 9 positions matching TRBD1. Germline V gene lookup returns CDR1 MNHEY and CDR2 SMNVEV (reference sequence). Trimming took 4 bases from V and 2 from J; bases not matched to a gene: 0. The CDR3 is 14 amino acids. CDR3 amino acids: CASSWTGGNQPQHF. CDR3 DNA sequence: TGTGCCAGCAGTTGGACAGGGGGCAATCAGCCCCAGCATTTT.

The CDR3, as DNA: TGTGCCTGGAGTGCACCCCTCCGGGACAGAAATGAAAAACTGTTTTTT. Amino acids: CAWSAPLRDRNEKLFF. This chain uses TRBV30 with TRBJ1-4, with TRBD1 matching 7 bases. There are 16 residues in the CDR3. Germline V gene lookup returns CDR1 GTSNPN and CDR2 SVGIG (reference sequence). V lost 1 base and J lost 5; bases outside the gene matches: 10.